Below, 25 T cell receptor beta chains from the same sample are listed, as sequenced in a study of blood T cell repertoires in COVID-19. Using immunoSEQ multiplex PCR, the repertoire was profiled, and TCRdb retains in-frame clones only, with some absent. The data hold around 260,000 clones, with under 90% observed a single time. Sample: peripheral blood. The receptor set was obtained from a woman aged 40 to 50 who had recovered from COVID-19.

This rearrangement joins TRBV18 to TRBJ2-3; 11 nucleotides match TRBD1. This CDR3 is 16 amino acids long. CDR1 KGHSH and CDR2 LQKENI come from the germline V gene. The V segment lost 4 bases and the J segment 4 bases; nucleotides outside the gene matches: 7. In DNA form, the CDR3 reads TGTGCCAGCTCACTCGCCGGGACAGGGGGACCAGATACGCAGTATTTT. Protein: CASSLAGTGGPDTQYF.

The V call is TRBV14, the J call TRBJ1-4; D may be TRBD1 (5 bases). The germline V gene encodes CDR1 SGHDN and CDR2 FVKESK. This CDR3 contains 13 residues. Trimming stripped 5 bases from V and 4 bases from J, with 8 bases between. CDR3 in amino acids: CASSAGFNEKLFF. The CDR3 DNA follows: TGTGCCAGCAGCGCAGGGTTTAATGAAAAACTGTTTTTT.

V gene TRBV27 combines with J gene TRBJ2-2; 10 bases line up with TRBD1. Per the germline V gene, CDR1 is MNHEY and CDR2 is SMNVEV (reference sequence). Trimming at V came to 5 bases and at J to 4 bases, leaving 13 bases not matched to a gene. The CDR3 has 18 residues. The CDR3 region has the DNA TGTGCCAGCAGTCCCCTGCCAGCCGGACAGGGGGGCACCGGGGAGCTGTTTTTT. This codes for CASSPLPAGQGGTGELFF.

As to this clone: This is likely an artifact of a read error, given a far larger clone one base away. The J gene is TRBJ2-7, the V gene TRBV2; D is unresolved. The CDR3 runs 11 residues. V was trimmed by 6 bases and J by 0 bases, leaving 3 bases between them. Germline V CDR1 and CDR2: SNHLY, FYNNEI. CDR3 sequence reads: CASSYSYEQYF. CDR3 nucleotides: TGTGCCAGCAGCTACTCCTACGAGCAGTACTTC.

The J gene is TRBJ2-1, the V gene TRBV6-1; possible D gene TRBD2, 6 bases. The CDR3 has 16 amino acids. The ends were cut back, 2 bases at V and 3 bases at J, with 14 bases in the middle. Germline CDR1 is MNHNS and CDR2 is SASEGT. The CDR3 protein is CASSEPGAGNYNEQFF. For the CDR3, the DNA is TGTGCCAGCAGTGAACCTGGAGCGGGCAACTACAATGAGCAGTTCTTC.

This clone was counted between two and nine times. CDR3 sequence: CASSWGRVLETQYF. The CDR3 nucleotides are TGCGCCAGCAGTTGGGGGCGCGTTTTAGAGACCCAGTACTTC. The chain recombines TRBV5-1 with TRBJ2-5; D is perhaps TRBD1 (6 bases). The V gene lost 5 bases and the J gene lost 4 bases, with 15 bases spanning the gap. This CDR3 is 14 amino acids long. The germline V gene has CDR1 SGHRS and CDR2 YFSETQ.

The gene calls are TRBV19 and TRBJ1-3, with D tentatively TRBD1 (6 bases). Trimming took off 6 bases at V and 1 base at J, with 10 bases between the two ends. Germline CDR1 reads LNHDA; CDR2 reads SQIVND (reference sequence). This CDR3 comprises 14 residues. The CDR3 region is CASRPGQSGNTIYF. In nucleotides, the CDR3 is TGTGCCAGTAGGCCTGGACAGTCTGGAAACACCATATATTTT.

The chain carries TRBV6-5 and TRBJ1-1; 10 bases agree with TRBD1. The CDR3 covers 14 residues. Per germline, CDR1 MNHEY and CDR2 SVGAGI. Trimming cost V 7 bases and J 0 bases; bases outside gene matches: 2. CDR3 in amino acids: CASKGQGMNTEAFF. CDR3 nucleotide sequence: TGTGCCAGCAAGGGACAGGGGATGAACACTGAAGCTTTCTTT.

The V and J genes are TRBV7-8 and TRBJ2-1; 8 positions agree with TRBD2. The CDR3 sequence is 18 residues long. The V gene end was trimmed by 5 bases and the J gene end by 5 bases; junction bases not matched to a gene: 17. Per the germline V gene, CDR1 is SGHVS and CDR2 is FQNEAQ. The CDR3 here is CASSPPPSAGLGDNEQFF. DNA of the CDR3: TGTGCCAGCAGCCCCCCGCCCTCGGCGGGACTAGGGGACAATGAGCAGTTCTTC.

This clone was recorded once. The J gene is TRBJ2-7, the V gene TRBV15; D unclear. Germline V gene data show CDR1 as LNHNV and CDR2 as YYDKDF (reference sequence). The CDR3 totals 17 residues. Trimming shortened V by 0 bases and J by 0 bases, and 15 bases separated the two germline ends. The CDR3 is CATSRDLPGQSSYEQYF. DNA for the CDR3: TGTGCCACCAGCAGAGATCTCCCAGGTCAAAGCTCCTACGAGCAGTACTTC.

The chain combines TRBV24-1 with TRBJ2-4; D ambiguous. Germline V lookup: CDR1 KGHDR, CDR2 SFDVKD. The CDR3 is 18 amino acids. Trimming removed 4 bases at V and 6 bases at J, with 24 bases between. The CDR3 region has the DNA TGTGCCACCAGTGACCCGAATTTGAGCGTCGGCGGTCGAAACATTCAGTACTTC. It encodes CATSDPNLSVGGRNIQYF.

This sequence joins TRBV19 and TRBJ2-1, with TRBD2 matching 13 bases. V lost 10 bases, J lost 0 bases, and 6 bases stayed unmatched. The germline V gene has CDR1 LNHDA and CDR2 SQIVND (reference sequence). The CDR3 spans 16 residues. For the CDR3, the DNA is TGTGCCACCAGGACTAGCGGGGGAAGCTCCTACAATGAGCAGTTCTTC. This gives the protein CATRTSGGSSYNEQFF.

The chain joins TRBV7-6 to TRBJ1-6; D remains ambiguous. Germline V CDR1 and CDR2: SGHVS, FNYEAQ. This CDR3 is 19 amino acids long. Trimming pared 5 bases from V and 6 bases from J, leaving 26 bases between. The CDR3 spells CASSRAKKREGFCNSPLHF. CDR3 nucleotide sequence: TGTGCCAGCAGCCGAGCCAAGAAGAGGGAAGGTTTTTGTAATTCACCCCTCCACTTT.

V gene TRBV9 combines with J gene TRBJ2-5; 7 bases match TRBD1. The CDR3 spans 14 residues. The J segment lost 3 bases and the V segment lost 4 bases, leaving 6 bases of the junction unmatched. Germline CDR1 and CDR2: SGDLS and YYNGEE. The CDR3 here is CASSIGTAKETQYF. The CDR3 nucleotides read TGTGCCAGCAGCATTGGGACAGCCAAAGAGACCCAGTACTTC.

CDR3 nucleotides: TGTGCCAGCAGTGAGCTTGAAGGGGGCAACGAGCAGTACTTC. It codes for CASSELEGGNEQYF. The genes are TRBV2 and TRBJ2-7; 7 bases are shared with TRBD1. Germline V lookup: CDR1 SNHLY, CDR2 FYNNEI. V lost 3 bases and J lost 5; bases outside the gene matches: 7. The CDR3 runs to 14 residues.

Only one count was recorded for this clone. The chain couples TRBV7-2 to TRBJ1-4; 9 bases line up with TRBD1. With 5 bases clipped from V and 0 bases from J, the junction kept 4 bases outside the gene matches. CDR3 length: 16 amino acids. In germline, CDR1 is SGHTA, CDR2 FQGNSA. DNA of the CDR3: TGTGCCAGCAGCCAGGGACAGGGTGCAACTAATGAAAAACTGTTTTTT. Its protein product is CASSQGQGATNEKLFF.

The J gene is TRBJ1-5, the V gene TRBV28; D gene uncertain. Trimming shortened V by 3 bases and J by 5 bases, and 17 bases separated the two germline ends. This CDR3 contains 16 residues. Germline CDR1 is MDHEN and CDR2 is SYDVKM. The DNA for the CDR3 is TGTGCCAGCAGTTTCTCTGCTTGGTATCGCGATCAGCCCCAGCATTTT. This encodes CASSFSAWYRDQPQHF.

The rearrangement uses TRBV6-1 and TRBJ2-5; tentatively, D is TRBD2 (6 bases). Trimming took 4 bases from V and 5 from J, leaving 17 bases between them. Germline V CDR1 and CDR2: MNHNS, SASEGT. There are 15 residues in the CDR3. The CDR3 DNA reads as TGTGCCAGCAGTGTTGGACCAGCGGGCTCCGAGACCCAGTACTTC. It encodes CASSVGPAGSETQYF.

The sample holds one count of this clone. The J gene is TRBJ2-6, the V gene TRBV15, with D possibly being TRBD1 (6 bases). The CDR3 length is 16 residues. The V gene lost 4 bases and the J gene lost 3 bases, with 13 bases spanning the gap. The germline V gene has CDR1 LNHNV and CDR2 YYDKDF (reference sequence). CDR3 in amino acids: CATSTQAGVGANVLTF. CDR3 sequence (DNA): TGTGCCACCAGCACCCAGGCAGGGGTTGGGGCCAACGTCCTGACTTTC.

V usage is TRBV6-5 and J usage is TRBJ2-5; 10 nucleotides line up with TRBD1. Germline V gives CDR1 MNHEY, CDR2 SVGAGI. Trimming removed 6 bases from V and 5 bases from J; junction bases left unmatched: 9. The CDR3 is 15 residues long. This CDR3 reads CASRRQGAPMETQYF. The CDR3 DNA sequence: TGTGCCAGCAGAAGACAGGGGGCGCCTATGGAGACCCAGTACTTC.

The chain uses TRBV28 and TRBJ2-7; 13 nucleotides agree with TRBD2. Germline V gene lookup returns CDR1 MDHEN and CDR2 SYDVKM. The CDR3 contains 16 residues. V dropped 4 bases and J dropped 7; count of bases not matched to a gene: 10. The CDR3 region is CASSSPGTSGIWEQYF. In DNA, the CDR3 is TGTGCCAGCAGTTCCCCCGGGACTAGCGGGATTTGGGAGCAGTACTTC.

The V call is TRBV4-1, the J call TRBJ2-7; unclear D gene. Germline values: CDR1 MGHRA, CDR2 YSYEKL. V lost 1 base and J 3 bases, leaving 13 bases between the germline ends. The CDR3 length is 15 residues. Here the CDR3 reads CASSQAPSGDYEQYF. The CDR3 bases are TGCGCCAGCAGCCAAGCCCCCTCTGGAGACTACGAGCAGTACTTC.

J is TRBJ2-7 and V is TRBV20-1; 8 nucleotides match TRBD2. The V segment lost 4 bases and the J segment 4 bases; nucleotides outside the gene matches: 6. Germline CDR1 is DFQATT and CDR2 is SNEGSKA (reference sequence). There are 13 residues in the CDR3. The DNA of the CDR3 is TGCAGTGCTAATGACGGGGGGGAGTACGAGCAGTACTTC. This translates into CSANDGGEYEQYF.

The V and J genes are TRBV5-3 and TRBJ2-3; D might be TRBD2 (5 bases). TRBV5-3 belongs to the ORF category, with a function that is uncertain. The CDR3 contains 15 residues. V was clipped by 2 bases and J by 4 bases, with 14 bases between them. The CDR3 loop reads CARSFGVANPDTQYF. The DNA of the CDR3 is TGTGCCAGAAGCTTTGGGGTAGCGAACCCAGATACGCAGTATTTT.

CDR3 coding DNA: TGTGCCAGCAGCTTACGGTCCACCCACTACAATGAGCAGTTCTTC. The encoded protein is CASSLRSTHYNEQFF. This rearrangement joins TRBV7-3 to TRBJ2-1; D unresolved. The germline gives CDR1 SGHTA, CDR2 FQGTGA. The CDR3 has 15 residues. Trimming cost V 2 bases and J 3 bases, with 11 bases left between them.